Listed below are T cell receptor beta chains from one sample, sequenced in a study of blood T cell repertoires in COVID-19. Repertoires were generated with immunoSEQ multiplex PCR, while TCRdb's copy carries only in-frame clones and drops some. The table has tens of thousands of clones, approximately 82% seen once. Material: peripheral blood. The source of these receptors is a man between 60 and 75 years old with acute or convalescent COVID-19. Both conserved end residues are part of each CDR3. D genes are given only for firm matches. Clone size is stated in some rows and not others, as once, few, many or a class when expanded.

TRBV5-4	-	TRBJ1-4	TRBD1	TGTGCCAGCAGCTTGGACAGGGGTAATGAAAAACTGTTTTTT	CASSLDRGNEKLFF
TRBV7-9	-	TRBJ2-3	TRBD2	TGTGCCAGCAGCTTTGGGGGGGGCACAGATACGCAGTATTTT	CASSFGGGTDTQYF
TRBV9	few	TRBJ1-1	-	TGTGCCAGCATGCCATTTTTAGGGAGTTGGACTGAAGCTTTCTTT	CASMPFLGSWTEAFF
TRBV19	-	TRBJ1-2	-	TGTGCCAGTAGGCCTAAGGGGCGCGGGATCTATGGCTACACCTTC	CASRPKGRGIYGYTF
TRBV30	-	TRBJ1-5	-	TGTGCCTGGTCACGGAGTTGGGGCAATCAGCCCCAGCATTTT	CAWSRSWGNQPQHF
TRBV7-2	-	TRBJ2-3	-	TGTGCCAGCAGCTTAGGTCCTAAAACAGATACGCAGTATTTT	CASSLGPKTDTQYF
TRBV7-8	-	TRBJ1-1	-	TGTGCCAGCAGCTACAGCCAGGGGATCACTGAAGCTTTCTTT	CASSYSQGITEAFF
TRBV6-4	-	TRBJ2-1	TRBD1	TGTGCCAGCAGTGACTCGTCAGGGGGTAGGGGTGAGCAGTTCTTC	CASSDSSGGRGEQFF
TRBV5-1	-	TRBJ2-2	TRBD1	TGCGCCAGCAGCTTGGGGACAGGGGACACCGGGGAGCTGTTTTTT	CASSLGTGDTGELFF
TRBV5-1	-	TRBJ1-1	-	TGCGCCAGCAGCCAAATCCCCAGGCTCACTGAAGCTTTCTTT	CASSQIPRLTEAFF
TRBV2	medium-sized	TRBJ1-5	-	TGTGCCAGCAGCTCCAACTACGAGGGTCAGCCCCAGCATTTT	CASSSNYEGQPQHF
TRBV7-3	-	TRBJ2-1	TRBD2	TGTGCCAGCAGCTTAACTCCGGGGGGGCCCGGTGAGCAGTTCTTC	CASSLTPGGPGEQFF
TRBV4-1	-	TRBJ2-1	TRBD2	TGCGCCAGCAGCCGAGCTACCCTAGCGGGGGGCTACAATGAGCAGTTCTTC	CASSRATLAGGYNEQFF
TRBV4-1	-	TRBJ1-1	-	TGCGCCAGCAGCCAAGGAGGTGTAAGGCAGAAGATGAACACTGAAGCTTTCTTT	CASSQGGVRQKMNTEAFF
TRBV5-6	-	TRBJ2-1	-	TGTGCCAGCAGCTTGCCCGGGGAAATAAGCAAGTTCTTC	CASSLPGEISKFF
TRBV6-6	-	TRBJ1-1	-	TGTTCTACACAGGGAGACACCACTGAAGCTTTCTTT	CSTQGDTTEAFF
TRBV20-1	-	TRBJ2-7	TRBD2	TGCAGTGCTAGTGAAGGGTCTAGCGGCTACGAGCAGTACTTC	CSASEGSSGYEQYF
TRBV11-2	-	TRBJ2-2	-	TGTGCCAGCAGCCGGAGACTACAGGGATTAATGGCGGGCACCGGGGAGCTGTTTTTT	CASSRRLQGLMAGTGELFF
TRBV5-1	-	TRBJ1-1	TRBD1	TGCGCCAGCAGCCCGGGACAGGGGAACACTGAAGCTTTCTTT	CASSPGQGNTEAFF
TRBV27	-	TRBJ2-4	-	TGTGCCAGCTCCAGGGGAGGGAACATTCAGTACTTC	CASSRGGNIQYF
TRBV27	-	TRBJ1-1	-	TGTGCCAGCAGTTCCCCAGAACGAAGCACTGAAGCTTTCTTT	CASSSPERSTEAFF
TRBV5-4	few	TRBJ2-2	TRBD2	TGTGCCAGCAGCTTGAAGGGACTAGCGGTGGGGGCCGGGGAGCTGTTTTTT	CASSLKGLAVGAGELFF
TRBV6-6	-	TRBJ2-7	TRBD1	TGTGCCAGACGCCGGGACAGGTCTTCCTACGAGCAGTACTTC	CARRRDRSSYEQYF
TRBV19	-	TRBJ2-4	-	TGTGCCAGTAGTATCGCCGGGACAACAGGACTAGCCAAAAACATTCAGTACTTC	CASSIAGTTGLAKNIQYF
TRBV5-4	-	TRBJ2-7	-	TGTGCCAGCAGCTCCCGCATTGGGGCGGACACCTACGAGCAGTACTTC	CASSSRIGADTYEQYF
TRBV5-1	-	TRBJ2-3	TRBD2	TGCGCCAGCAGCTTGCCAGCGGGGGAGGCAGATACGCAGTATTTT	CASSLPAGEADTQYF
TRBV9	-	TRBJ2-1	TRBD2	TGTGCCAGCAGCGTCTCCGGGACTAGCGGGGGGGGCCTTGACGATGAGCAGTTCTTC	CASSVSGTSGGGLDDEQFF
TRBV7-9	-	TRBJ2-3	TRBD2	TGTGCCAGCAGCTTAGCGGGATCTAGCGGGGGGGCTGCAGATACGCAGTATTTT	CASSLAGSSGGAADTQYF